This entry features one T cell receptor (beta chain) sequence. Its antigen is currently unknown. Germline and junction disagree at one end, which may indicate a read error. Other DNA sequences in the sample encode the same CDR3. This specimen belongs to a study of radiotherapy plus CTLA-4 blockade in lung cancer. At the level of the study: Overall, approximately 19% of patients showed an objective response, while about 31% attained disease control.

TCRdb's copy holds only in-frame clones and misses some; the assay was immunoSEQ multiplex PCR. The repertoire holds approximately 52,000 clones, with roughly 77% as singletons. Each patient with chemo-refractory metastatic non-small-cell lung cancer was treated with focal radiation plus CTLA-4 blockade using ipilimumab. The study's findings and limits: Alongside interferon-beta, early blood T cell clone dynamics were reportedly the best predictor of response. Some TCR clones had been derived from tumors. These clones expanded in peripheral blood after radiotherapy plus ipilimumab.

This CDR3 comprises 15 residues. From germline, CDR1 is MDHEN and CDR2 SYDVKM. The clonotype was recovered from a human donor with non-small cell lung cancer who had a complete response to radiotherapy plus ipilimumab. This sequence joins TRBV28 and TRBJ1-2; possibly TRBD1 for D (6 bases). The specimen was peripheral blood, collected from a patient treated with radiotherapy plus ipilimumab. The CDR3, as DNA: TGTGCCAGCTCCGATTTGACAGGCGCCTACTACGGCTACACCTTC. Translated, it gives CASSDLTGAYYGYTF.